This record covers a single TCR beta chain. The sample belongs to a study of T cells in Graves' hyperthyroidism and ophthalmopathy. From RNA transcripts, TCR beta CDR3 regions were amplified. Initially, a first-round RT-PCR of the TCR CDR3 employed the HTBI primer set. TCRdb re-called the multiplex PCR reads through MiXCR, storing one row per CDR3 protein. The table has 400,000 or so distinct CDR3 sequences, about 16% seen once; the top ten hold about 21%. The material sequenced was blood. This receptor was identified in a woman aged 60-70 years with Graves' ophthalmopathy.

CDR3 residues: CSRLAGEETQYF. DNA for the CDR3: TGCAGTCGGCTAGCGGGAGAAGAGACCCAGTACTTC. This chain links TRBV20-1 with TRBJ2-5; TRBD2 matches 10 bases. The CDR3 is 12 residues long. The ends lost 8 bases at V and 3 bases at J; junction bases unmatched: 3. Germline values: CDR1 DFQATT, CDR2 SNEGSKA (reference sequence).